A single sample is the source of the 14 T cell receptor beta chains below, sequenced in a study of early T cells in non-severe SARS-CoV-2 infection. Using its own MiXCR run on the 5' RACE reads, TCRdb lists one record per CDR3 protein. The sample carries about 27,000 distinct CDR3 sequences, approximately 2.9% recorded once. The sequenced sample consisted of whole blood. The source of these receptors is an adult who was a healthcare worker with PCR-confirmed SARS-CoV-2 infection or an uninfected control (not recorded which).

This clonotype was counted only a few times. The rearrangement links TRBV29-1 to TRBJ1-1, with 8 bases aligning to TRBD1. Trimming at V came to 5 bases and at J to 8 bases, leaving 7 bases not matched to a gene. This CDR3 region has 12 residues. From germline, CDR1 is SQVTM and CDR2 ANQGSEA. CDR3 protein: CSVRFGDREAFF. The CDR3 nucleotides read TGCAGCGTTAGGTTTGGGGACAGGGAAGCTTTCTTT.

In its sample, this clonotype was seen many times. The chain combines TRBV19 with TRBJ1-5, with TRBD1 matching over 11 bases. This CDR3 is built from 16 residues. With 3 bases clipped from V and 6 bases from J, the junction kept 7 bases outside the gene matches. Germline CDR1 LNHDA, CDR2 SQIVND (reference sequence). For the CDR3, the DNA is TGTGCCAGTAGTATTAGGACAGGGGGCGCAGGTCAGCCCCAGCATTTT. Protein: CASSIRTGGAGQPQHF.

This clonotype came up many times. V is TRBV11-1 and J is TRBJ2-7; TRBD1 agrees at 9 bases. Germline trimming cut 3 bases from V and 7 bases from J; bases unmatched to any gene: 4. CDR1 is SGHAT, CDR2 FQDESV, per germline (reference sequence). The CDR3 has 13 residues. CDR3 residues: CASSFTGQGEQYV. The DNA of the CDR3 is TGTGCCAGCAGCTTTACGGGACAGGGAGAGCAGTACGTC.

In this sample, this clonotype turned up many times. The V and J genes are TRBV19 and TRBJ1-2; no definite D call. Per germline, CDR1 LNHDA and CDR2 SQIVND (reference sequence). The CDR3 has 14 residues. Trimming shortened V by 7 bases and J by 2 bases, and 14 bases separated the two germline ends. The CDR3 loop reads CASKFRRENYGYTF. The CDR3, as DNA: TGTGCCAGTAAGTTTAGGAGAGAAAACTATGGCTACACCTTC.

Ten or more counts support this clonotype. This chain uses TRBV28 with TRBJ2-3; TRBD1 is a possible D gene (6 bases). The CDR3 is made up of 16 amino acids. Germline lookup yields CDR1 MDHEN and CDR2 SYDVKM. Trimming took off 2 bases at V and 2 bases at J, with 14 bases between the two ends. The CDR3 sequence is CASSLGPGQDTDTQYF. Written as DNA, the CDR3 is TGTGCCAGCAGTTTAGGTCCGGGACAAGACACAGATACGCAGTATTTT.

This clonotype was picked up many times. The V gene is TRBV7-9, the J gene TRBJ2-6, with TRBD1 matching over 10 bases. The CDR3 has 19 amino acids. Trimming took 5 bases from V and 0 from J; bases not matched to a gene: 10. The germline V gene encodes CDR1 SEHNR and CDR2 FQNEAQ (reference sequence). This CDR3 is CASSHGGTGESSGANVLTF. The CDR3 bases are TGTGCCAGCAGCCATGGAGGGACAGGGGAAAGCTCTGGGGCCAACGTCCTGACTTTC.

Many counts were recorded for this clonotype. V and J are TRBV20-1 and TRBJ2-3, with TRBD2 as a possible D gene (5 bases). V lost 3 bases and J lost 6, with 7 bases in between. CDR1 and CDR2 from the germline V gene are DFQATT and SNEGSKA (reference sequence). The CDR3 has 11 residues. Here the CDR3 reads CSASWEDTQYF. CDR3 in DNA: TGCAGTGCTAGTTGGGAGGATACGCAGTATTTT.

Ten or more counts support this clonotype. The CDR3 reads CASSPRSSGESTDTQYF. The CDR3 region has the DNA TGCGCCAGCAGCCCCCGTTCTAGCGGCGAGAGCACAGATACGCAGTATTTT. V usage is TRBV5-1 and J usage is TRBJ2-3; 7 bases align to TRBD2. This CDR3 is built from 17 residues. V dropped 4 bases and J dropped 0; count of bases not matched to a gene: 11. Germline-derived CDR1 and CDR2 are SGHRS and YFSETQ.

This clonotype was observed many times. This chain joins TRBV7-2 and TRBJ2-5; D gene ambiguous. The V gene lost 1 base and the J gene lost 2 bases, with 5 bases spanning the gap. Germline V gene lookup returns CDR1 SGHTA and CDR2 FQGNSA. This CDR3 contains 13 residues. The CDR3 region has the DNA TGTGCCAGCAGCTTAGTCAGACAAGAGACCCAGTACTTC. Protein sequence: CASSLVRQETQYF.

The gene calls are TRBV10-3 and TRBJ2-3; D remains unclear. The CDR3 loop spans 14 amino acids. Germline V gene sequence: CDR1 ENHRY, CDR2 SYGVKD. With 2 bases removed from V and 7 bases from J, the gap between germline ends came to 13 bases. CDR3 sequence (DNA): TGTGCCATCAGTGAGACAGCCCTCATGAATACGCAGTATTTT. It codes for CAISETALMNTQYF.

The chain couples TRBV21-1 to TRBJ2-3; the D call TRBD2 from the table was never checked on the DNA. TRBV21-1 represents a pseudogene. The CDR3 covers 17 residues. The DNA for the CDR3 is TGTGCCAGCAGCAAACCCGCGAGACTAGTTTGCACAGATACGCAGTATTTT. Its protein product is CASSKPARLVCTDTQYF.

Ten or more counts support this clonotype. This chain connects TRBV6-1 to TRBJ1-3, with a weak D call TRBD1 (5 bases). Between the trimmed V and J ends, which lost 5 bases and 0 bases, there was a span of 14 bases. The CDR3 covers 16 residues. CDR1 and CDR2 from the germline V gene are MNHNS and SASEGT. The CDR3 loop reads CASSPRGRISGNTIYF. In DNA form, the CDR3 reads TGTGCCAGCAGTCCCCGGGGACGGATCTCTGGAAACACCATATATTTT.

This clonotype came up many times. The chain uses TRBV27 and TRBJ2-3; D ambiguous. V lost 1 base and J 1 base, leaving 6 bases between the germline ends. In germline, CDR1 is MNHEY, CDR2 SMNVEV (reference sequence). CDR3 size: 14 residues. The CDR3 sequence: CASSLFGGTDTQYF. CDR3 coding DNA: TGTGCCAGCAGTTTATTTGGCGGCACAGATACGCAGTATTTT.

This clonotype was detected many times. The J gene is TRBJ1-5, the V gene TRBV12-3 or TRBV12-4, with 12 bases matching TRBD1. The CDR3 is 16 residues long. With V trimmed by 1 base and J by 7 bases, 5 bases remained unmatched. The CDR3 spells CASSLGDRGQPQPQHF. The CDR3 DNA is TGTGCCAGCAGTTTAGGGGACAGGGGGCAGCCCCAGCCCCAGCATTTT.